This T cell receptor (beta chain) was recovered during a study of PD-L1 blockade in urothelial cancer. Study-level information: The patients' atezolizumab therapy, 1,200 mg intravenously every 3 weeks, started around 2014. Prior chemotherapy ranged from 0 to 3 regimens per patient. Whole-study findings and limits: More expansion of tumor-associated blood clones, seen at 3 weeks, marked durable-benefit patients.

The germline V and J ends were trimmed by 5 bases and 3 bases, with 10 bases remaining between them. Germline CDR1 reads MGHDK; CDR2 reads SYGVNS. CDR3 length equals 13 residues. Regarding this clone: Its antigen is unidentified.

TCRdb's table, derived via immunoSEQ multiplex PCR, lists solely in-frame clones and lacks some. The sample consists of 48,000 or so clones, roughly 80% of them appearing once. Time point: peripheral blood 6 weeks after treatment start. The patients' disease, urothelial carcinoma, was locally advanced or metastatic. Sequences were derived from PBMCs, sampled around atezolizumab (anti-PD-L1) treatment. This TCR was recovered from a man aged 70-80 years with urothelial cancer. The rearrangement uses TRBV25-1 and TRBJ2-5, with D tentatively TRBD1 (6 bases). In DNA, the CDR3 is TGTGCCAGCAGTATAGCAGGGGAAGAGACCCAGTACTTC. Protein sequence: CASSIAGEETQYF. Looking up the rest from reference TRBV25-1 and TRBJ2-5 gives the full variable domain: EADIYQTPRYLVIGTGKKITLECSQTMGHDKMYWYQQDPGMELHLIHYSYGVNSTEKGDLSSESTVSRIRTEHFPLTLESARPSHTSQYLCASSIAGEETQYFGPGTRLLVL.